What follows is one T cell receptor beta chain and its context. It has no known antigen specificity. Within one base of it there is no much larger clone, and no base qualities were kept. This specimen belongs to a study of T cell repertoires in cytomegalovirus infection (dated by TCRdb to about 2019). Background on the whole study: Alongside well-studied HLA-B-restricted epitopes, the peptide stimulations were aimed at recently identified HLA-C-restricted CMV epitopes, whose presentation resists viral immunomodulation. Donor HLA type was relevant to the analysis, because carriage of CMV infection together with the matching HLA type was indicated by public TCR beta signatures. The full study reports these points: Carriers of CMV infection plus the relevant HLA type were discriminated by the cumulative frequency of public TCR beta family members in the study cohort and in an independent approximately 350-donor cohort. The ex vivo response was dominated by HLA-C-restricted CMV-specific TCR beta clonotypes, which also provided the single most frequent clonotype in two of eight donors.

This specimen's treatment or condition label, per the study, means: in vitro stimulation with specific CMV peptide epitopes to enrich CMV-specific T cells. The data were produced on an Illumina HiSeq 1500. The public reads were reprocessed in TCRdb via fastp at Q25 and MiXCR, keeping in-frame beta chains. One record per CDR3 amino acid sequence lists the most common genes and DNA. Within this sample are around 430,000 distinct CDR3 sequences, with approximately 40% of them counted one time only. The ten top clones hold 43% of the sample. The CDR3, from cysteine to phenylalanine, totals 14 residues. Here the CDR3 DNA is all that survives: 42 bases in frame from base 1. Trimming costs V 5 bases and J 3 bases, and their ends lie 11 bases apart. The germline V gene yields MNHEY for CDR1 and SVGEGT for CDR2.

This clonotype was sampled from a human donor in good health (CMV status not recorded). Some clones in this sample may be carry-over from other donors' samples. Recombination connected TRBV6-2 or TRBV6-3 to TRBJ1-5, with no confidently assigned D gene. The sequences come from cultured PBMCs, collected from culture after CMV antigen stimulation. The nucleotide sequence reads TGTGCCAGCAGTGAGGACGGATACAATCAGCCCCAGCATTTT. Its coded protein is CASSEDGYNQPQHF.